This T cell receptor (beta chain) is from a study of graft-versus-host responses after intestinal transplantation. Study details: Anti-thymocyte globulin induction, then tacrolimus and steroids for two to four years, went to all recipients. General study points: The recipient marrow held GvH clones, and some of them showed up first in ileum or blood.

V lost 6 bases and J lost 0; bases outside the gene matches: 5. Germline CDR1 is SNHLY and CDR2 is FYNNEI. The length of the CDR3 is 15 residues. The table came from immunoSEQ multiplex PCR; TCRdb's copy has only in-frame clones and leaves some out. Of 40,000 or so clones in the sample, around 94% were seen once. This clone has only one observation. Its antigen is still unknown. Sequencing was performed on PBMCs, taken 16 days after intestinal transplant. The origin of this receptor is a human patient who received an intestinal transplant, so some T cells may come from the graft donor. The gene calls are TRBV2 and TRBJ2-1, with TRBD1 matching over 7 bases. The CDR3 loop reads CASRADRTSYNEQFF. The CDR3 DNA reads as TGTGCCAGCAGGGCGGACAGGACCTCCTACAATGAGCAGTTCTTC. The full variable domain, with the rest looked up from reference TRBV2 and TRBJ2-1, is EPEVTQTPSHQVTQMGQEVILRCVPISNHLYFYWYRQILGQKVEFLVSFYNNEISEKSEIFDDQFSVERPDGSNFTLKIRSTKLEDSAMYFCASRADRTSYNEQFFGPGTRLTVL.